Listed here are 18 T cell receptor beta chains from one sample, sequenced in a study of graft-versus-host responses after intestinal transplantation. Here immunoSEQ multiplex PCR was the method, and the copy in TCRdb shows in-frame clones only, minus some. The sample holds about 97,000 clones, approximately 92% seen once. The sample consisted of PBMCs, taken 450 to 480 days after intestinal transplant. Receptors were obtained from a human patient who received an intestinal transplant, so some T cells may come from the graft donor.

The V and J genes are TRBV5-4 and TRBJ1-2, with 9 positions matching TRBD1. CDR1 is SGHNT and CDR2 is YYREEE in the germline V gene (reference sequence). Trimming at V came to 7 bases and at J to 6 bases, leaving 4 bases not matched to a gene. This CDR3 comprises 12 residues. CDR3 DNA: TGTGCCAGCCGGACAGGGGTGGATGGCTACACCTTC. It yields the protein CASRTGVDGYTF.

The chain is built from TRBV6-1 and TRBJ1-2; D is ambiguous. Deletions cut 1 base from V and 5 bases from J, with 8 bases between. The CDR3 covers 13 residues. Germline assignment: CDR1 MNHNS and CDR2 SASEGT. CDR3 nucleotide sequence: TGTGCCAGCAGTGAAGGGCCAGCATATGGCTACACCTTC. It codes for CASSEGPAYGYTF.

This chain's CDR3 is CASSVSLGQGGSTDTQYF. CDR3 nucleotide sequence: TGTGCCAGCAGCGTCAGTTTAGGACAGGGAGGGAGCACAGATACGCAGTATTTT. The genes are TRBV9 and TRBJ2-3, with D perhaps TRBD1 (8 bases). CDR1 is SGDLS and CDR2 is YYNGEE in the germline V gene. V lost 2 bases to trimming and J lost 0 bases, with 19 bases between them. The CDR3 contains 18 residues.

This chain links TRBV29-1 with TRBJ2-3; D remains ambiguous. The CDR3 is made up of 10 amino acids. Trimming stripped 4 bases from V and 9 bases from J, with 8 bases between. Germline V CDR1 and CDR2: SQVTM, ANQGSEA. CDR3 amino acids: CSVVAWTQYF. The DNA of the CDR3 is TGCAGCGTTGTAGCCTGGACGCAGTATTTT.

This chain connects TRBV19 to TRBJ1-5; no reliable D call. The CDR3 is made up of 15 amino acids. Deletions cut 10 bases from V and 3 bases from J, with 19 bases between. Germline V gives CDR1 LNHDA, CDR2 SQIVND (reference sequence). The CDR3 region is CATSPRSGSNQPQHF. As DNA, the CDR3 is TGTGCCACCTCACCGAGAAGTGGGTCCAATCAGCCCCAGCATTTT.

This CDR3 is CASSPLGPGSNQPQHF. In DNA form, the CDR3 reads TGTGCCAGCAGTCCCCTAGGCCCGGGGAGCAATCAGCCCCAGCATTTT. The V gene is TRBV27, the J gene TRBJ1-5; D gene unclear. The CDR3 is 16 residues long. Looked up from germline, CDR1 is MNHEY and CDR2 is SMNVEV (reference sequence). Trimming left V 5 bases short and J 1 base short, with 15 bases between.

In its sample, this clone was seen once. The sample contains more than one DNA sequence encoding this CDR3. This chain joins TRBV18 and TRBJ1-1; no firm D call. The germline CDR1 and CDR2 sequences are KGHSH and LQKENI. With 3 bases removed from V and 5 bases from J, the gap between germline ends came to 10 bases. The CDR3 spans 13 residues. Written as DNA, the CDR3 is TGTGCCAGCTCACCTGGCGAAGGTACTGAAGCTTTCTTT. Its translation: CASSPGEGTEAFF.

The chain links TRBV11-2 to TRBJ2-7; D might be TRBD1 or TRBD2, each matching 5 bases. CDR1 and CDR2 from the germline V gene are SGHAT and FQNNGV. The V end was cut by 0 bases, the J end by 8 bases, with 23 bases between. The CDR3 extends over 17 amino acids. The CDR3 region is CASSLDFDPGTIVQQYF. In DNA, the CDR3 is TGTGCCAGCAGCTTAGATTTTGACCCCGGGACGATTGTCCAGCAGTACTTC.

This chain links TRBV29-1 with TRBJ1-1; 8 bases align to TRBD1. V was clipped by 8 bases and J by 4 bases; unmatched bases: 3. This CDR3 is built from 11 residues. Germline CDR1 is SQVTM and CDR2 is ANQGSEA. The CDR3: CSTTGGTEAFF. The CDR3 bases are TGCAGCACCACAGGGGGCACTGAAGCTTTCTTT.

The CDR3 reads CASSQAGTGRNTIYF. DNA for the CDR3: TGCGCCAGCAGCCAAGCCGGGACAGGGCGCAACACCATATATTTT. The chain couples TRBV4-1 to TRBJ1-3, with 9 bases matching TRBD1. The germline V gene has CDR1 MGHRA and CDR2 YSYEKL. This CDR3 has 15 residues. The V gene end was trimmed by 1 base and the J gene end by 7 bases; junction bases not matched to a gene: 5.

Details on this clone: It is likely a read error: a sequence one base away is far more abundant. V gene TRBV6-5 combines with J gene TRBJ2-7; D not certain. The germline CDR1 and CDR2 sequences are MNHEY and SVGAGI. This CDR3 contains 11 residues. CDR3 sequence reads: CASSSSSEQYF. The CDR3, as DNA: TGTGCCAGCAGTTCCTCCTCCGAGCAGTACTTC.

The chain is built from TRBV5-4 and TRBJ2-1; TRBD2 might be the D (6 bases). The CDR3 consists of 15 residues. Looked up from germline, CDR1 is SGHNT and CDR2 is YYREEE (reference sequence). Trimming took 4 bases from V and 12 from J, leaving 23 bases between them. The DNA of the CDR3 is TGTGCCAGCAGCACCGGGACTCCCGTCTCCGAAGGGCAGTTCTTC. This encodes CASSTGTPVSEGQFF.

V and J are TRBV27 and TRBJ1-2; D unclear. Trimming removed 2 bases from V and 5 bases from J, with 9 bases in between. This CDR3 is built from 13 residues. CDR1 is MNHEY, CDR2 SMNVEV, per germline (reference sequence). CDR3 bases: TGTGCCAGCAGTTTAGGACTGTGGTATGGCTACACCTTC. Its translation is CASSLGLWYGYTF.

The rearrangement joins TRBV5-1 to TRBJ1-4; D uncertain. The germline V and J ends were trimmed by 3 bases and 0 bases, with 6 bases remaining between them. This CDR3 is built from 14 residues. From germline, CDR1 is SGHRS and CDR2 YFSETQ. The CDR3 reads CASSSLATNEKLFF. CDR3 coding DNA: TGCGCCAGCAGCTCCCTAGCAACTAATGAAAAACTGTTTTTT. Supplemented by reference TRBV5-1 and TRBJ1-4, the full variable domain reads KAGVTQTPRYLIKTRGQQVTLSCSPISGHRSVSWYQQTPGQGLQFLFEYFSETQRNKGNFPGRFSGRQFSNSRSEMNVSTLELGDSALYLCASSSLATNEKLFFGSGTQLSVL.

The chain uses TRBV6-5 and TRBJ2-7; 7 positions agree with TRBD1. CDR1 is MNHEY and CDR2 is SVGAGI in the germline V gene. The J segment lost 0 bases and the V segment lost 7 bases, leaving 9 bases of the junction unmatched. The CDR3 runs 15 residues. The CDR3 DNA follows: TGTGCCAGCAACCCCGGACAGGTTAGCTCCTACGAGCAGTACTTC. Protein sequence: CASNPGQVSSYEQYF.

V and J are TRBV5-1 and TRBJ2-6, with 8 bases fitting TRBD2. Germline-derived CDR1 and CDR2 are SGHRS and YFSETQ. The junction had 8 bases not matched to a gene; V was cut back by 7 bases and J by 2 bases. CDR3 size: 16 residues. The CDR3 DNA is TGCGCCAGCCGCCCCGTCGGGGGGGCTGGGGCCAACGTCCTGACTTTC. Protein product: CASRPVGGAGANVLTF.

The rearrangement joins TRBV15 to TRBJ1-3; tentative D call: TRBD1 (5 bases). The CDR3 sequence is 16 residues long. Germline V gives CDR1 LNHNV, CDR2 YYDKDF (reference sequence). V lost 0 bases, J lost 0 bases, and 9 bases lay in between. The CDR3 region has the DNA TGTGCCACCAGCAGAGATCTCGGGGCCTCTGGAAACACCATATATTTT. Translation: CATSRDLGASGNTIYF. Variable domain in full (rest from reference TRBV15 and TRBJ1-3): DAMVIQNPRYQVTQFGKPVTLSCSQTLNHNVMYWYQQKSSQAPKLLFHYYDKDFNNEADTPDNFQSRRPNTSFCFLDIRSPGLGDTAMYLCATSRDLGASGNTIYFGEGSWLTVV.

The chain joins TRBV5-1 to TRBJ2-1; a weak D match, TRBD2 (5 bases). The CDR3 is made up of 14 amino acids. Germline V gives CDR1 SGHRS, CDR2 YFSETQ. The V end lost 4 bases, the J end lost 0 bases, and 8 bases lay between the germline ends. CDR3 sequence: CASSARDSYNEQFF. The CDR3 DNA reads TGCGCCAGCAGCGCCCGGGACTCCTACAATGAGCAGTTCTTC.